The 29 T cell receptor beta chains in this list originate from one sample, sequenced in a study of blood T cells in healthy people across ages. A J-beta primer mix and a sample-barcoded 5' primer were used in a second PCR of roughly 7 to 12 cycles. TCRdb re-analysed the 5' RACE reads in MiXCR, keeping a single row per CDR3 protein. The sample holds some 1.5 million distinct CDR3 sequences, 28% seen once. The sample consisted of blood. The receptors were sampled from a woman aged 30 to 39 in good health.

This clonotype was seen many times. The chain has TRBV7-2 and TRBJ2-5; 13 bases are a match to TRBD2. Germline V CDR1 and CDR2: SGHTA, FQGNSA. The CDR3 runs to 16 residues. V gave up 5 bases and J gave up 5 bases; unmatched junction bases: 8. CDR3 region: CASSLGGLAGKETQYF. The CDR3 bases are TGTGCCAGCAGCCTAGGGGGACTAGCGGGGAAGGAGACCCAGTACTTC.

This clonotype was seen more than once but under ten times. The chain joins TRBV5-1 to TRBJ2-1; 12 bases fit TRBD2. This CDR3 is 18 amino acids long. The germline V gene encodes CDR1 SGHRS and CDR2 YFSETQ. V lost 5 bases and J lost 1; bases outside the gene matches: 10. As DNA, the CDR3 is TGCGCCAGCAGAAGACTAGCGGGGGTCCAATCTTCCTACAATGAGCAGTTCTTC. Amino acid sequence: CASRRLAGVQSSYNEQFF.

The gene calls are TRBV20-1 and TRBJ2-1; 8 bases align to TRBD1. Germline CDR1 is DFQATT and CDR2 is SNEGSKA (reference sequence). J gave up 5 bases and V 5 bases, and 17 bases lay outside the gene matches. This CDR3 comprises 17 residues. In DNA form, the CDR3 reads TGCAGTGCTGCAAGTAGTTCCGGGACAGGCCCCAACAATGAGCAGTTCTTC. Protein: CSAASSSGTGPNNEQFF.

The V call is TRBV9, the J call TRBJ2-7, with a tentative D call TRBD1 (5 bases). CDR3 size: 16 residues. Germline lookup yields CDR1 SGDLS and CDR2 YYNGEE. Trimming stripped 0 bases from V and 6 bases from J, with 19 bases between. The CDR3 loop is CASSVAPHSRGGEQYF. CDR3 nucleotide sequence: TGTGCCAGCAGCGTAGCCCCCCATAGTAGGGGCGGCGAGCAGTACTTC.

The V call is TRBV5-5, the J call TRBJ2-1; D is undetermined. CDR1 and CDR2 from the germline V gene are SGHKS and YYEKEE (reference sequence). The CDR3 has 12 amino acids. V dropped 4 bases and J dropped 7 bases, with 9 bases sitting between them. CDR3 sequence (DNA): TGTGCCAGCAGCCACGCTCTGAATGAGCAGTTCTTC. Amino acids: CASSHALNEQFF.

Regarding this clonotype: One end of the junction is discordant with germline, which a read error may explain. The chain uses TRBV6-1 and TRBJ2-5; weak D call: TRBD2 (5 bases). Matching the DNA end better, TRBJ2-7 makes the J call doubtful. This CDR3 is 14 amino acids long. Germline V gene sequence: CDR1 MNHNS, CDR2 SASEGT. CDR3 residues: CASSGPGTSSEQYF. The CDR3 DNA sequence: TGTGCCAGCAGTGGACCGGGAACCTCCTCCGAGCAGTACTTC.

The rearrangement joins TRBV18 to TRBJ1-2; D is perhaps TRBD1 (6 bases). This CDR3 spans 13 amino acids. The V gene lost 6 bases and the J gene lost 8 bases, with 16 bases spanning the gap. Looked up from germline, CDR1 is KGHSH and CDR2 is LQKENI. The CDR3 loop is CASSVDSQRGYTF. CDR3 DNA sequence: TGTGCCAGCTCCGTGGACAGTCAGAGGGGCTACACCTTC.

In this sample, this clonotype turned up a few times. The rearrangement joins TRBV5-1 to TRBJ2-4; D ambiguous. CDR3 size: 16 residues. Trimming cost V 4 bases and J 2 bases, with 16 bases left between them. Germline V CDR1 and CDR2: SGHRS, YFSETQ. CDR3 coding DNA: TGCGCCAGCAGCCTCTCGGACCGACCCACCAAAAACATTCAGTACTTC. It is translated as CASSLSDRPTKNIQYF.

This clonotype appeared a few times. V gene TRBV29-1 combines with J gene TRBJ2-1; 9 bases align to TRBD2. This CDR3 has 12 residues. Per germline, CDR1 SQVTM and CDR2 ANQGSEA. V trimming: 5 bases; J trimming: 12 bases; junction bases outside the gene matches: 8. The CDR3 DNA sequence: TGCAGCGTTCCCGGCGGGGGGGCGGCGCAGTTCTTC. Protein: CSVPGGGAAQFF.

This clonotype was picked up a small number of times. The gene calls are TRBV5-1 and TRBJ2-3, with 11 bases fitting TRBD2. J was trimmed by 11 bases and V by 0 bases; bases with no gene match: 11. The CDR3 length is 16 residues. Germline V lookup: CDR1 SGHRS, CDR2 YFSETQ. The CDR3 loop reads CASSLDPSGGYLGQYF. CDR3 sequence (DNA): TGCGCCAGCAGCTTGGATCCTAGCGGGGGGTATCTCGGGCAGTATTTT. The variable domain in full, completed from reference TRBV5-1 and TRBJ2-3, reads KAGVTQTPRYLIKTRGQQVTLSCSPISGHRSVSWYQQTPGQGLQFLFEYFSETQRNKGNFPGRFSGRQFSNSRSEMNVSTLELGDSALYLCASSLDPSGGYLGQYFGPGTRLTVL.

This clonotype was picked up a small number of times. The rearrangement joins TRBV5-1 to TRBJ2-1, with 14 positions matching TRBD2. The CDR3 is 17 residues long. Looked up from germline, CDR1 is SGHRS and CDR2 is YFSETQ. V lost 2 bases and J lost 6; bases outside the gene matches: 7. CDR3 residues: CASSFKLTSGGGNEQFF. CDR3 nucleotides: TGCGCCAGCAGCTTCAAATTGACTAGCGGGGGGGGCAATGAGCAGTTCTTC.

This clonotype was seen only a few times. The CDR3 DNA sequence: TGTGCCAGCAGACCGGGACAAGGGCGATCTGGGGCCAACGTCCTGACTTTC. This codes for CASRPGQGRSGANVLTF. This chain links TRBV2 with TRBJ2-6; maybe TRBD1 (6 bases). The germline V gene encodes CDR1 SNHLY and CDR2 FYNNEI. Trimming stripped 6 bases from V and 1 base from J, with 16 bases between. This CDR3 comprises 17 residues.

This clonotype came up many times. The DNA of the CDR3 is TGCAGGGGGGGGACGCCCCAAGAGACCCAGTACTTC. The encoded protein is CRGGTPQETQYF. The genes are TRBV29-1 and TRBJ2-5; 7 bases agree with TRBD2. The germline CDR1 and CDR2 sequences are SQVTM and ANQGSEA. The CDR3 extends over 12 amino acids. The whole variable domain, remainder taken from reference TRBV29-1 and TRBJ2-5, is SAVISQKPSRDICQRGTSLTIQCQVDSQVTMMFWYRQQPGQSLTLIATANQGSEATYESGFVIDKFPISRPNLTFSTLTVSNMSPEDSSIYLCRGGTPQETQYFGPGTRLLVL.

CDR3 in DNA: TGTGCCAGCAGCGCCATGCCCCCGGCTGAGCAGTTCTTC. This codes for CASSAMPPAEQFF. The chain couples TRBV7-3 to TRBJ2-1; the D is unclear. Between the trimmed V and J ends, which lost 5 bases and 9 bases, there was a span of 14 bases. CDR1 SGHTA and CDR2 FQGTGA come from the germline V gene. The CDR3 sequence is 13 residues long. Looking up the rest from reference TRBV7-3 and TRBJ2-1 gives the full variable domain: GAGVSQTPSNKVTEKGKYVELRCDPISGHTALYWYRQSLGQGPEFLIYFQGTGAADDSGLPNDRFFAVRPEGSVSTLKIQRTERGDSAVYLCASSAMPPAEQFFGPGTRLTVL.

This clonotype was seen a handful of times. This chain connects TRBV12-3 or TRBV12-4 to TRBJ2-5; D uncertain. The J call may be faulty, since TRBJ2-7 better matches the DNA end. The CDR3 length is 13 residues. Written as DNA, the CDR3 is TGTGCCAGCAGCCCGAACGTTGGAAACGAGCAGTACTTC. It codes for CASSPNVGNEQYF.

In its sample, this clonotype was seen a few times. The V call is TRBV5-4, the J call TRBJ1-3, with D perhaps TRBD1 (5 bases). This CDR3 has 14 amino acids. In germline, CDR1 is SGHNT, CDR2 YYREEE (reference sequence). The ends were cut back, 0 bases at V and 2 bases at J, with 6 bases in the middle. The CDR3 is CASSLEGTGNTIYF. The CDR3 coding sequence is TGTGCCAGCAGCTTGGAGGGGACTGGAAACACCATATATTTT.

On this clonotype: One end of the junction does not line up with germline, which may come from a read error. The rearrangement links TRBV10-3 to TRBJ2-4, with TRBD1 identical over 11 bases. Gene TRBJ2-5 matches the end of the DNA better, so the J call may be wrong. The CDR3 is 16 amino acids. Germline CDR1 ENHRY, CDR2 SYGVKD. CDR3 loop: CAISGGQGGTQGTQYF. The DNA for the CDR3 is TGTGCCATCAGTGGGGGACAGGGGGGGACCCAAGGGACCCAGTACTTC.

The V gene is TRBV5-1, the J gene TRBJ2-3, with 11 bases aligning to TRBD2. Germline V lookup: CDR1 SGHRS, CDR2 YFSETQ. The V and J ends lost 0 bases and 4 bases, in that order; junction bases with no gene match: 10. There are 18 residues in the CDR3. Written as DNA, the CDR3 is TGCGCCAGCAGCTTGGATCTAGCGGGGGGTAGACGGGCAGATACGCAGTATTTT. Amino acid sequence: CASSLDLAGGRRADTQYF.

The genes are TRBV5-1 and TRBJ2-7; a weak D match, TRBD2 (6 bases). Germline values: CDR1 SGHRS, CDR2 YFSETQ. The CDR3 covers 16 residues. V lost 3 bases, J lost 4 bases, and 20 bases lay in between. In DNA, the CDR3 is TGCGCCAGCAGCTCGCTGGAGGGGACCACCGAGTACGAGCAGTACTTC. Translated: CASSSLEGTTEYEQYF. The full variable domain, completed using reference TRBV5-1 and TRBJ2-7, is KAGVTQTPRYLIKTRGQQVTLSCSPISGHRSVSWYQQTPGQGLQFLFEYFSETQRNKGNFPGRFSGRQFSNSRSEMNVSTLELGDSALYLCASSSLEGTTEYEQYFGPGTRLTVT.

This clonotype was detected a few times. The chain joins TRBV24-1 to TRBJ1-5; D is undetermined. The CDR3 covers 17 residues. Deletions cut 2 bases from V and 4 bases from J, with 17 bases between. Germline lookup yields CDR1 KGHDR and CDR2 SFDVKD. The CDR3 DNA is TGTGCCACCAGTGATTCGGGGAAATTAGGACGAAATCAGCCCCAGCATTTT. It codes for CATSDSGKLGRNQPQHF.

This clonotype was seen repeatedly, ten times or more. The rearrangement uses TRBV20-1 and TRBJ2-7, with a weak D call TRBD1 (6 bases). CDR1 is DFQATT and CDR2 is SNEGSKA in the germline V gene (reference sequence). CDR3 length: 13 residues. The V end lost 5 bases, the J end lost 1 base, and 12 bases lay between the germline ends. CDR3 loop: CSASRTASYEQYF. The CDR3 nucleotides read TGCAGTGCTTCCCGGACAGCATCCTACGAGCAGTACTTC.

This clonotype showed up just a few times. The chain recombines TRBV15 with TRBJ1-5; a weak D match, TRBD1 (5 bases). The CDR3 runs to 15 residues. V was pared by 5 bases and J by 0 bases, with 11 bases between. Germline V gives CDR1 LNHNV, CDR2 YYDKDF (reference sequence). In nucleotides, the CDR3 is TGTGCCACCAGCGGGGACGGTAATAGCAATCAGCCCCAGCATTTT. The encoded protein is CATSGDGNSNQPQHF.

With respect to this clonotype: Possible read error: a much larger clone is one base away. The chain has TRBV6-5 and TRBJ2-1, with D tentatively TRBD1 (6 bases). This CDR3 has 13 amino acids. CDR1 is MNHEY and CDR2 is SVGAGI in the germline V gene. V lost 6 bases to trimming and J lost 12 bases, with 18 bases between them. The CDR3 protein is CASRAGVRSGQFF. DNA for the CDR3: TGTGCCAGCAGGGCAGGGGTGAGGTCTGGGCAGTTCTTC.

The rearrangement links TRBV7-9 to TRBJ2-3; 7 bases fit TRBD2. Germline lookup yields CDR1 SEHNR and CDR2 FQNEAQ (reference sequence). Losses at the gene ends were 8 bases for V and 3 bases for J; bases not matched to a gene: 5. CDR3 length: 13 amino acids. The CDR3 is CASCAGATDTQYF. DNA for the CDR3: TGTGCCAGCTGTGCGGGAGCAACAGATACGCAGTATTTT. The entire variable domain, with the rest obtained from reference TRBV7-9 and TRBJ2-3, is as follows: DTGVSQNPRHKITKRGQNVTFRCDPISEHNRLYWYRQTLGQGPEFLTYFQNEAQLEKSRLLSDRFSAERPKGSFSTLEIQRTEQGDSAMYLCASCAGATDTQYFGPGTRLTVL.

This clonotype was seen ten or more times. The genes are TRBV28 and TRBJ2-7; 10 bases line up with TRBD2. This CDR3 has 15 residues. After removal of 6 bases from V and 3 bases from J, the junction contained 8 bases not matched to a gene. From germline, CDR1 is MDHEN and CDR2 SYDVKM. The CDR3 loop reads CASSYVAGGLYEQYF. CDR3 DNA: TGTGCCAGCAGCTACGTAGCGGGGGGACTCTACGAGCAGTACTTC.

In its sample, this clonotype was seen many times. The chain uses TRBV9 and TRBJ2-7; D remains ambiguous. V was shortened by 4 bases and J by 7 bases, with 15 bases between the two germline ends. CDR1 is SGDLS and CDR2 is YYNGEE in the germline V gene. CDR3 length equals 13 residues. This CDR3 reads CASSPSPSQEQYF. The CDR3 coding sequence is TGTGCCAGCAGCCCCAGCCCATCTCAAGAGCAGTACTTC.

V gene TRBV29-1 combines with J gene TRBJ1-5, with 9 positions matching TRBD1. The CDR3 has 14 residues. V was clipped by 5 bases and J by 5 bases; unmatched bases: 7. The V gene's germline CDR1 is SQVTM and CDR2 ANQGSEA. CDR3 bases: TGCAGCGTTACCGGGACAGGGACGGATCAGCCCCAGCATTTT. Its protein product is CSVTGTGTDQPQHF.

Of note for this clonotype: With a much larger clone just one base away, this may be a read error. V usage is TRBV7-2 and J usage is TRBJ2-1, with TRBD2 matching 13 bases. CDR1 and CDR2 (germline): SGHTA, FQGNSA. V was clipped by 5 bases and J by 5 bases; unmatched bases: 6. The CDR3 consists of 16 residues. The CDR3: CASSATSGRGHNEQFF. In DNA form, the CDR3 reads TGTGCCAGCAGCGCCACTAGCGGGAGGGGCCACAATGAGCAGTTCTTC.

The rearrangement joins TRBV5-1 to TRBJ1-3; 8 bases map to TRBD1. The trim removed 4 bases at V and 3 bases at J, leaving 6 bases unmatched. Germline V CDR1 and CDR2: SGHRS, YFSETQ. CDR3 length: 15 residues. Here the CDR3 DNA reads TGCGCCAGCAGCCCATCCAGGGGGCTTGGAAACACCATATATTTT. This sequence encodes CASSPSRGLGNTIYF.